This record concerns one T cell receptor beta chain sequence. Its antigen remains undetermined. Per-base quality was not reported, and no clone a single base away is much larger than it. This sample is drawn from a study of blood T cell repertoires in COVID-19 (dated by TCRdb to 2018 to 2021). Regarding the research as a whole: The collaborator samples originated in the United States, Italy and Spain and spanned the acute and convalescent phases of COVID-19. The repertoires were made available in a free public database intended to serve as a resource for research on the immune response to SARS-CoV-2. Deeply sampled blood TCRbeta repertoires from subjects exposed to, actively infected with, or recovered from COVID-19 were included in the dataset. Sample metadata almost always included a de-identified subject ID, COVID-19 status, age in years and sex. The material from the prospective study consisted of cDNA or gDNA derived from T cells, B-cell-depleted T cells, or PBMCs. Where available, HLA class I and class II types were obtained from metadata supplied by the sample provider rather than from assay-based typing. The samples were drawn from the first 160 participants of the ongoing ImmuneRACE study and from some 1,300 subjects provided by 6 global collaborators. The paper as a whole reports these results and caveats: The amount of clinical and demographic metadata varied by source and participant and was provided uncurated.

Each collaborating institution followed its own protocols to collect whole blood in K2EDTA tubes. For TCRbeta analysis, collaborators shipped samples as frozen whole blood, isolated PBMCs, or DNA extracted from either of those sample types. From the germline V gene (reference sequence), CDR1 is LNHDA and CDR2 is SQIVND. There are 14 amino acids in the CDR3, from cysteine to phenylalanine inclusive. The DNA shown is the 42-base CDR3, in frame from base 1. At the junction V is shortened by 1 base and J by 4 bases, with 10 bases in between. TCRbeta CDR3 regions were amplified from genomic DNA by means of the immunoSEQ Assay, a bias-controlled multiplex PCR. In the original analysis: Nucleated cell counts per sample were estimated from amplification of reference gene primers within the assay. To quantify the absolute abundance of each unique TCRbeta CDR3 rearrangement, sequence reads were collapsed and filtered. Productive Simpson clonality was computed per sample as the square root of Simpson's diversity index over productive rearrangements. The table was pulled from immuneACCESS by TCRdb, which kept in-frame rearrangements only. Such tables lose some clones; where checked, under half of the loss comes from unresolved V genes, and the rest has no known cause. That table supplies the V and J calls and clone size; D and trimming were determined from the DNA. This sample comprises more than 250,000 clones, around 80% of them detected only once. The ten largest clones represent 1% to 1.5% of the sample.

The TCR was taken from a woman between 50 and 59 years old with acute or convalescent COVID-19. The specimen sequenced was peripheral blood. The chain is assembled from TRBV19 and TRBJ1-2; the D gene is perhaps TRBD1, from 6 matching bases. The sequenced DNA is TGTGCCAGTAGTATAGGGACAGTCGTCTATGGCTACACCTTC. This gives the protein CASSIGTVVYGYTF.